This T cell receptor (beta chain) came from a study of beta chain features in type 1 diabetes (dated by TCRdb to 2017 to 2018). Notes on the research overall: Mean age, gender distribution, total cell number and subset yield did not differ between patients and healthy donors. Across all samples, fewer than 130 million sorted cells were examined, and cell number per subset correlated strongly with RNA yield. In the study, TCRB repertoires of sorted circulating CD4+ T cell subsets from recently diagnosed type 1 diabetes patients were compared with those of matched healthy donors. Whereas all 30 or so donors provided naive and central memory subsets, regulatory and stem cell-like memory subsets were isolated from just 8 patients and roughly 8 healthy donors.

This clone was seen a few times. It lacks a known antigen. Nothing much larger sits one base from this clone, and base qualities are not available. Other DNA variants within this sample encode the same CDR3. Inclusive of the bounding cysteine and phenylalanine, the CDR3 is 15 residues long. Only the CDR3 DNA stays, 45 bases, in frame from base 1. Sequences SGDLS (CDR1) and YYNGEE (CDR2) are obtained from the germline V gene. V and J lose 0 bases and 1 base, and a span of 8 bases separates them. All of the isolated RNA was reverse transcribed with the High Capacity cDNA Reverse Transcription Kit, so expressed TCRB transcripts were sequenced. Deep immunoSEQ sequencing was applied to naive, central memory and regulatory T cell samples, giving an average of about 3.6 million total reads per sample. Sorted cells were lysed in RLT buffer, and RNA was extracted using DNase-treated RNeasy Micro or Mini kits according to cell number. To prevent cross-contamination, every cell subset was processed on its own, while patient and healthy donor samples were processed together. Using the immunoSEQ multiplex PCR, TCRB sequences were amplified from cDNA into 87-bp fragments spanning the CDR3 region. The amplicons were sequenced using the Illumina HiSeq platform. The original pipeline was this. PCR bias was computationally corrected using synthetic template baselines, reads within Hamming distance 2 were collapsed, and singletons that could not be merged were discarded. Reads were aligned against IMGT so that V, D and J genes, CDR3 length and insertions or deletions at six rearrangement sites could be assigned. Within each subset, clonotype counts were normalized to sorted cell number, after which true diversity and Gini coefficients were computed with the tcR R package. The overlap coefficient, calculated on TCRB nucleotide sequences, was used to quantify repertoire sharing. As a proxy for the pre-selection repertoire, out-of-frame TCRB sequences from naive cells were analyzed. The table was pulled from immuneACCESS by TCRdb, which kept in-frame rearrangements only. Such tables lose some clones; where checked, under half of the loss comes from unresolved V genes, and the rest has no known cause. The DNA was the basis for D and trimming; V, J and clone size are from that table. The sample profile shows 300,000 to 350,000 clones; approximately 15% of them were found once. 0.015% of the sample is taken by the ten largest.

Each donor gave one peripheral blood draw, around 100 mL on average, collected into heparinised tubes. A BD FACSAria II was used to sort naive, central memory, regulatory and stem cell-like memory CD4+ T cells with a panel that included CD45RO, CCR7, CD25, CD127, CD95 and CD27. A purity above 95% was achieved for all sorted populations. Right away, PBMCs were isolated by Lymphoprep density gradient centrifugation and were stained directly, with no culture step. So that batch effects would be minimized, each experiment stained and sorted samples in pairs, pairing one healthy donor with one patient. Results and caveats for the whole study, not just this receptor: Because cDNA was sequenced instead of genomic DNA, activated cells with high expression could be over-represented, although the groups did not differ in activation or CD3 levels. At VDJ recombination sites, patients with type 1 diabetes made fewer insertions and deleted more nucleotides, a pattern implying thymic rearrangement abnormalities. Only small numbers of individuals were included in the HLA sub-analyses, which left unresolved whether HLA type had any influence on TCRB rearrangement. PCR may preferentially amplify shorter templates, but because patient and control samples were amplified and corrected together, any resulting skew would affect both groups equally. In all four CD4+ subsets, TCRB CDR3 length was moderately but significantly shorter in type 1 diabetes patients. Naive, central memory and regulatory TCRB repertoires appeared more similar among patients than among healthy donors.

This TCR came from a woman between 18 and 29 years old with type 1 diabetes. The sample taken for sequencing was naive CD4+ T cells from blood. The cell subset or site label, as the study defines it: true naive CD4+ T cells. Recombination linked TRBV9 to TRBJ2-1; matching of 6 bases hints at TRBD2 as the D gene. The DNA sequence is given as TGTGCCAGCAGCGTAGGCGGGACGTCCTACAATGAGCAGTTCTTC. Translated, this is CASSVGGTSYNEQFF.